In its sample, the clone carrying this TCR beta chain was seen a few times. Its antigen is currently unknown. Unique molecular identifiers tagged individual cDNA molecules. MiXCR was run by TCRdb on the 5' RACE reads, yielding one entry per CDR3 protein. The sample holds 24,000 or so distinct CDR3 sequences; approximately 6% are singletons and the top ten take approximately 2.5%. Trimming removed 0 bases from V and 4 bases from J, with 9 bases in between. There are 14 residues in the CDR3. Germline V gene lookup returns CDR1 MNHEY and CDR2 SVGAGI. This sample is drawn from a study of early T cells in non-severe SARS-CoV-2 infection. On the study more broadly: Bulk RNA isolated from unsorted whole blood underwent sequencing; chains were not paired. Overall study findings and caveats: The study's VDJdb matching favored anti-spike CD8 responses and missed private and CD4 specificities.

The chain recombines TRBV6-5 with TRBJ1-1; a weak D match, TRBD1 (6 bases). Sequenced input: whole blood. This receptor was taken from an adult who was a healthcare worker with PCR-confirmed SARS-CoV-2 infection or an uninfected control (not recorded which). The CDR3 sequence is CASSYSGGLTEAFF. The CDR3 coding sequence is TGTGCCAGCAGTTACTCTGGGGGGCTCACTGAAGCTTTCTTT.